This is a list of T cell receptor beta chains from one sample in a study of early T cells in non-severe SARS-CoV-2 infection. TCRdb reanalysed the 5' RACE reads using MiXCR and keeps one entry per CDR3 protein. The sample records approximately 62,000 distinct CDR3 sequences, roughly 12% being singletons. The sample was whole blood. Every receptor here comes from an adult who was a healthcare worker with PCR-confirmed SARS-CoV-2 infection or an uninfected control (not recorded which). The CDR3 runs from the conserved cysteine through the conserved F or W. A D gene is named only where the DNA matches it firmly. Clone size is not always given. Where it is, it says once, few, many or a class for expanded clones.

length	size	D	V	J	DNA	CDR3
16	many	TRBD1	TRBV7-9	TRBJ1-1	TGTGCCAGCACCCTAACAGGAGGGGGCGCAGGCACTGAAGCTTTCTTT	CASTLTGGGAGTEAFF
16	medium-sized	-	TRBV20-1	TRBJ1-6	TGCAGTGCTCGAGGAGCGATCAGCGGACGTAATTCACCCCTCCACTTT	CSARGAISGRNSPLHF
14	few	TRBD1	TRBV29-1	TRBJ2-5	TGCAGCGTTGAAGGGGGAGACAGGGTTGTGGACCAGTACTTC	CSVEGGDRVVDQYF
15	many	TRBD2	TRBV7-6	TRBJ2-1	TGTGCCAGCAGCCGAACTAGCGGGGGGGGCGGTGAGCAGTTCTTC	CASSRTSGGGGEQFF
14	many	-	TRBV6-5	TRBJ2-7	TGTGCCAGCAGTTACAGTCCGAACTCCTACGAGCAGTACTTC	CASSYSPNSYEQYF
13	-	-	TRBV7-9	TRBJ2-7	TGTGCCAACAGTCCTACAGCTACCTACGAGCAGTACTTC	CANSPTATYEQYF
15	many	TRBD2	TRBV19	TRBJ2-1	TGTGCCAGTAGTGCTCTAGCGGGAGGCGGCAATGAGCAGTTCTTC	CASSALAGGGNEQFF
16	many	-	TRBV5-5	TRBJ2-7	TGTGCCAGCAGCTTTTATCTGTTGACAGGTTCCTACGAGCAGTACTTC	CASSFYLLTGSYEQYF
12	many	-	TRBV29-1	TRBJ2-1	TGCAGCGTTGAAGTGACAGGCGATGAGCAGTTCTTC	CSVEVTGDEQFF
15	many	-	TRBV7-3	TRBJ2-1	TGTGCCAGCAGCGTTCAAGGGCATGGCCGCAATGAGCAGTTCTTC	CASSVQGHGRNEQFF
11	few	-	TRBV12-3/TRBV12-4	TRBJ2-5	TGTGCCAGCAGTACCAGTGAGACCCAGTACTTC	CASSTSETQYF
14	many	TRBD1	TRBV18	TRBJ1-5	TGTGCCAGCTCACCCCAGGGGGGGTATCAGCCCCAGCATTTT	CASSPQGGYQPQHF
16	-	TRBD2	TRBV11-3	TRBJ2-1	TGTGCCAGCAGCTCCCGATCGGGACTAGTCTACAATGAGCAGTTCTTC	CASSSRSGLVYNEQFF
12	many	-	TRBV24-1	TRBJ2-5	TGTGCCACCAGCGGACAGACCGAGACCCAGTACTTC	CATSGQTETQYF
15	many	-	TRBV18	TRBJ1-1	TGTGCCAGCTCACCAACAGGAGGCTCTACCACTGAAGCTTTCTTT	CASSPTGGSTTEAFF
14	-	-	TRBV18	TRBJ2-1	TGTGCCAGCTCACCACCTAGCACCCGTGATGAGCAGTTCTTC	CASSPPSTRDEQFF
14	many	TRBD2	TRBV14	TRBJ2-7	TGTGCCAGCAGCCTTGCGGGAGGAGTCAGCGAGCAGTACTTC	CASSLAGGVSEQYF
15	few	-	TRBV28	TRBJ2-1	TGTGCCAGCATATCCGGGGCTACGTCCTACAATGAGCAGTTCTTC	CASISGATSYNEQFF
16	-	TRBD2	TRBV24-1	TRBJ2-1	TGTGCCACCAGTGAATCCGGGACTAGCGGGAGCAATGAGCAGATCTTC	CATSESGTSGSNEQIF
15	many	-	TRBV7-9	TRBJ2-1	TGTGCCAGCAGCCCGACGACGACAGTGTACAATGAGCAGTTCTTC	CASSPTTTVYNEQFF
14	-	TRBD2	TRBV20-1	TRBJ2-7	TGCAGTGCTCTCCGGACTAGCGGGTCCCTCGAGCAGTACTTC	CSALRTSGSLEQYF
16	many	-	TRBV12-3/TRBV12-4	TRBJ2-2	TGTGCCAGCAGGCTGACTAGTTTAGGGTCCGCCGGGGAGCTGTTTTTT	CASRLTSLGSAGELFF
13	few	-	TRBV28	TRBJ1-1	TGTGCCACGGGGGGACGGCCGAACACTGAAGCTTTCTTT	CATGGRPNTEAFF
11	many	-	TRBV2	TRBJ2-7	TGTGCCAGCAGTGATCGGGACGCCCAGTACTTC	CASSDRDAQYF
15	many	-	TRBV12-3/TRBV12-4	TRBJ1-5	TGTGCCAGCAGTTCCAACTACAGGGTCCGGGGGGCCCAGCATTTT	CASSSNYRVRGAQHF
14	many	-	TRBV6-2/TRBV6-3	TRBJ1-5	TGTGCCAGCAGTTACTCAGCCGGGTCATCGCCCCAGCATTTT	CASSYSAGSSPQHF
13	few	-	TRBV7-3	TRBJ1-6	TGTGCCAGCAGCTCCCAACTGAATTCACCCCTCCACTTT	CASSSQLNSPLHF